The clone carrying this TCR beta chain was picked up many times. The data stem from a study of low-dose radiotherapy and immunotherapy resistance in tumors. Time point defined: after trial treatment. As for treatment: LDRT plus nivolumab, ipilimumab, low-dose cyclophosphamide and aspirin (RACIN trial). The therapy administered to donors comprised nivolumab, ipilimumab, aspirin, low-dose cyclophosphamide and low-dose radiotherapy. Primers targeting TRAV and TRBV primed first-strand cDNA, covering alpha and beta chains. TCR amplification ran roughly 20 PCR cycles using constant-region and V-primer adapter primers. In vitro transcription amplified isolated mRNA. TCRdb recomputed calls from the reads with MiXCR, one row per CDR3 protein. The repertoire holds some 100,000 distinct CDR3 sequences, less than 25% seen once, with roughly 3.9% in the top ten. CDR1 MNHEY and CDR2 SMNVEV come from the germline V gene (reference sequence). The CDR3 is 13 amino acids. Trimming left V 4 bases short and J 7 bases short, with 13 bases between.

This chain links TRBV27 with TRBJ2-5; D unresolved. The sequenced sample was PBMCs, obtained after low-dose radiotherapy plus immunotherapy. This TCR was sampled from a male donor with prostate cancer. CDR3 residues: CASSSGSMMTQYF. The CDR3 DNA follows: TGTGCCAGCAGTTCTGGCAGCATGATGACCCAGTACTTC.